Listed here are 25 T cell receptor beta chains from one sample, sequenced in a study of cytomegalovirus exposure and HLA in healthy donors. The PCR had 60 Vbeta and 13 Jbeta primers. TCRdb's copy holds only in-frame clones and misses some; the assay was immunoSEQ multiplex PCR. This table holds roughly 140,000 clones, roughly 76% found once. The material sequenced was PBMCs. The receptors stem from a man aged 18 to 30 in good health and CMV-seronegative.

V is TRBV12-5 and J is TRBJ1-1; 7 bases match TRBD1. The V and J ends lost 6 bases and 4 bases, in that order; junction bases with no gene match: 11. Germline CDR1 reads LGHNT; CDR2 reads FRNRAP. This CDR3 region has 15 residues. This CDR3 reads CASGRTDRVGTEAFF. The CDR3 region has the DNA TGTGCTAGTGGCCGAACCGACAGGGTAGGCACTGAAGCTTTCTTT.

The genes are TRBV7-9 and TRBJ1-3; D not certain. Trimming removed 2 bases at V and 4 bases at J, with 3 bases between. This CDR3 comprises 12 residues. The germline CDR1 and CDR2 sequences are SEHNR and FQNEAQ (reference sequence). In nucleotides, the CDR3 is TGTGCCAGCAGCTTAACAGGAAACACCATATATTTT. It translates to CASSLTGNTIYF.

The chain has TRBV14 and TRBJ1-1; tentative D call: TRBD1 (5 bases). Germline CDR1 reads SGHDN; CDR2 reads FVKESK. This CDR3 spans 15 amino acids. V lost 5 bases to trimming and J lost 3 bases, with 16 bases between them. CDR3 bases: TGTGCCAGCAGCTTACGACAGTCGCGGTACACTGAAGCTTTCTTT. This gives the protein CASSLRQSRYTEAFF.

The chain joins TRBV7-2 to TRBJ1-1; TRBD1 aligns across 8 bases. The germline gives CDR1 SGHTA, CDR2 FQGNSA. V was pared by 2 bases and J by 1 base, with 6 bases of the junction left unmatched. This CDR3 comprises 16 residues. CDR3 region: CASSLNWGTGNTEAFF. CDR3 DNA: TGTGCCAGCAGCTTAAATTGGGGGACAGGGAACACTGAAGCTTTCTTT. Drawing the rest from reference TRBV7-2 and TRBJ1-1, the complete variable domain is GAGVSQSPSNKVTEKGKDVELRCDPISGHTALYWYRQSLGQGLEFLIYFQGNSAPDKSGLPSDRFSAERTGGSVSTLTIQRTQQEDSAVYLCASSLNWGTGNTEAFFGQGTRLTVV.

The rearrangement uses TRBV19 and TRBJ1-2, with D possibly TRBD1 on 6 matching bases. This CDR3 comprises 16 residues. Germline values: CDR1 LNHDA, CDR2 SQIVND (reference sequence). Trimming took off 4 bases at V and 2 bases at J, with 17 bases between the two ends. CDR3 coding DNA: TGTGCCAGTAGTACAGGCAGGGGCCACTTAAACTATGGCTACACCTTC. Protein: CASSTGRGHLNYGYTF.

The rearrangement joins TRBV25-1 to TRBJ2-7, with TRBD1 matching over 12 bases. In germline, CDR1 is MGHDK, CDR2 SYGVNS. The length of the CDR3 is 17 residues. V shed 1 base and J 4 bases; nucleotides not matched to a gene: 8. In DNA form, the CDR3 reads TGTGCCAGCAGTGAATCGGCGGGACAGGGGGCGTTTTACGAGCAGTACTTC. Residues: CASSESAGQGAFYEQYF.

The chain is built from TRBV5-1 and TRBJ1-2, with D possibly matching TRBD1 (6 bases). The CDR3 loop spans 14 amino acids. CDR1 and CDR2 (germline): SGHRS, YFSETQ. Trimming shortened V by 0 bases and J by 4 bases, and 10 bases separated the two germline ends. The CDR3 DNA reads TGCGCCAGCAGCTTGGGACAGGCTATCTATGGCTACACCTTC. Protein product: CASSLGQAIYGYTF.

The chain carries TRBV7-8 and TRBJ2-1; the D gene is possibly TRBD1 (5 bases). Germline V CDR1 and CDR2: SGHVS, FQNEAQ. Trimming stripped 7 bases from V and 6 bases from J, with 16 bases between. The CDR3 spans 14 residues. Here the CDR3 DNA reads TGTGCCAGCATCGAAAGAAGGGGCGGCAATGAGCAGTTCTTC. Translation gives CASIERRGGNEQFF.

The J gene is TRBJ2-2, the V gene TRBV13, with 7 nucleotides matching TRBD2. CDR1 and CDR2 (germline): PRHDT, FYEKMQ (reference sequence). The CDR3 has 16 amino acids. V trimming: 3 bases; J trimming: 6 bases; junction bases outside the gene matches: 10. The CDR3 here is CASSLGGDVVSGELFF. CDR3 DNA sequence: TGTGCCAGCAGCTTGGGAGGGGACGTCGTTTCCGGGGAGCTGTTTTTT.

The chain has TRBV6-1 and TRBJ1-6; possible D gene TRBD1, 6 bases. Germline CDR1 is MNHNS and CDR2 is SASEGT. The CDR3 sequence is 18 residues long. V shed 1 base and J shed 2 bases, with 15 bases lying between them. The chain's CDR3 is CASSEGISGGPYNSPLHF. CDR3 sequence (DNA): TGTGCCAGCAGTGAAGGAATATCGGGGGGCCCCTATAATTCACCCCTCCACTTT.

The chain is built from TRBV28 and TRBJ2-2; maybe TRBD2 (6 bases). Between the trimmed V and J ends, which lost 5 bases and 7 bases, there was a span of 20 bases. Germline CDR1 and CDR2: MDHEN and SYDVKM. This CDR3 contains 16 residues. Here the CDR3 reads CASSGGTLLSHGELFF. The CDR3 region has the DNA TGTGCCAGCAGTGGGGGGACCTTACTTTCCCACGGGGAGCTGTTTTTT.

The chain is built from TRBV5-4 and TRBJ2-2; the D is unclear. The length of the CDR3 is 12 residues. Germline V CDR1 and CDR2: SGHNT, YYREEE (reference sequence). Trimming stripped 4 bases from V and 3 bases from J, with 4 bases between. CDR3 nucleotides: TGTGCCAGCAGCCTTGACACCGGGGAGCTGTTTTTT. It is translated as CASSLDTGELFF. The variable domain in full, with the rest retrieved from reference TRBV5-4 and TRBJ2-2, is ETGVTQSPTHLIKTRGQQVTLRCSSQSGHNTVSWYQQALGQGPQFIFQYYREEENGRGNFPPRFSGLQFPNYSSELNVNALELDDSALYLCASSLDTGELFFGEGSRLTVL.

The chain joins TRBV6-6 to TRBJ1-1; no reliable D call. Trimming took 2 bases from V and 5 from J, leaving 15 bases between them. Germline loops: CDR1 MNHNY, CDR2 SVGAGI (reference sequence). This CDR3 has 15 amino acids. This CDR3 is CASSYPPEGSTEAFF. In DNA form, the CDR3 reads TGTGCCAGCAGTTACCCCCCGGAGGGTAGTACTGAAGCTTTCTTT.

CDR3 sequence (DNA): TGTGCCAGTAGTATAGGAGCGGGATACTCCTACAATGAGCAGTTCTTC. Amino acid sequence: CASSIGAGYSYNEQFF. The chain carries TRBV19 and TRBJ2-1; 7 bases map to TRBD2. The V segment lost 1 base and the J segment 0 bases; nucleotides outside the gene matches: 3. CDR3 size: 16 residues. The V gene's germline CDR1 is LNHDA and CDR2 SQIVND (reference sequence).

The CDR3 DNA reads as TGTGCCAGCAGCACTAGGCCCTTCGATACGCAGTATTTT. This codes for CASSTRPFDTQYF. V is TRBV5-4 and J is TRBJ2-3; D might be TRBD2 (5 bases). The CDR3 contains 13 residues. Between the trimmed V and J ends, which lost 4 bases and 6 bases, there was a span of 12 bases. Germline V gives CDR1 SGHNT, CDR2 YYREEE (reference sequence).

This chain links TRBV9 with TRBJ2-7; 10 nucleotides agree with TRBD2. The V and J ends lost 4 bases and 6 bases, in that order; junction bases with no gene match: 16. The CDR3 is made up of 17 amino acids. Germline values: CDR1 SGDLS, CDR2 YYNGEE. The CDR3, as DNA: TGTGCCAGCAGCCCCAGCGGGAGGGGGATACAGGAATCCGAGCAGTACTTC. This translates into CASSPSGRGIQESEQYF.

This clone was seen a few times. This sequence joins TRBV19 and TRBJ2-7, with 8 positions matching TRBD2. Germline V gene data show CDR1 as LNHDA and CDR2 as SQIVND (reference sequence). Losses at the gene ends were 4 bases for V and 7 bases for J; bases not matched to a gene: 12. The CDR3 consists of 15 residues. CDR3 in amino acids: CASSTQRENHWEQYF. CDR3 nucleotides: TGTGCCAGTAGTACCCAGCGGGAGAATCATTGGGAGCAGTACTTC.

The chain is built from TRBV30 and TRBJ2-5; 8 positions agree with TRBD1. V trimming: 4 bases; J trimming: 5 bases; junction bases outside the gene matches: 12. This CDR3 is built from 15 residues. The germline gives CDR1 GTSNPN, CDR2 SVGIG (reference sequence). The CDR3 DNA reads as TGTGCCTGGACACCCAGGGGGCGTCGTCGGGAGACCCAGTACTTC. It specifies CAWTPRGRRRETQYF.

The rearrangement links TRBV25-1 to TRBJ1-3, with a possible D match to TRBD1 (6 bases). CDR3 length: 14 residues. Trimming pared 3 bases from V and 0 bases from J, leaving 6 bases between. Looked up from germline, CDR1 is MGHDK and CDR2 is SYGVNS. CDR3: CASSEGHSGNTIYF. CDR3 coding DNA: TGTGCCAGCAGTGAGGGACACTCTGGAAACACCATATATTTT.

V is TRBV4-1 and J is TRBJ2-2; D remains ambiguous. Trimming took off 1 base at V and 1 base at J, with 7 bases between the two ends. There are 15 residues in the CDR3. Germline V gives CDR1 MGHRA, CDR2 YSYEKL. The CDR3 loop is CASSQGQMNTGELFF. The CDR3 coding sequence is TGCGCCAGCAGCCAAGGGCAGATGAACACCGGGGAGCTGTTTTTT.

The chain's CDR3 is CASSFPISPGSNYGYTF. As DNA, the CDR3 is TGTGCCAGCAGCTTCCCGATTTCGCCGGGATCCAACTATGGCTACACCTTC. V usage is TRBV7-9 and J usage is TRBJ1-2, with D hard to call. The CDR3 totals 17 residues. Trimming removed 3 bases at V and 2 bases at J, with 19 bases between. Germline assignment: CDR1 SEHNR and CDR2 FQNEAQ (reference sequence).

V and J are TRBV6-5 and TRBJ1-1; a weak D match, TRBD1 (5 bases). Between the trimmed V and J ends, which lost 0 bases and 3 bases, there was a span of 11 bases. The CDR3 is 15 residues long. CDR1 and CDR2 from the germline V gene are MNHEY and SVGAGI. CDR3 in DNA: TGTGCCAGCAGTTACTCCAGCAGGGCCTACACTGAAGCTTTCTTT. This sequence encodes CASSYSSRAYTEAFF.

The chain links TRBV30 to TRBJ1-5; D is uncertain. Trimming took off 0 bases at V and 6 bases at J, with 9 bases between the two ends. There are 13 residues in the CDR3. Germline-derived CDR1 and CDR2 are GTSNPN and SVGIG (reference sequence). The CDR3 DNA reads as TGTGCCTGGAGTGTAACTAGTCGTCAGCCCCAGCATTTT. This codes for CAWSVTSRQPQHF.

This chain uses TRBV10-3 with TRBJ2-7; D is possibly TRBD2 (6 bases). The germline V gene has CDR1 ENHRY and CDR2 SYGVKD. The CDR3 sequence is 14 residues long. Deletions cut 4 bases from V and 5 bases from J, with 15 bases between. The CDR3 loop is CAISGRGGIDEQYF. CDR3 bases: TGTGCCATCAGTGGTCGGGGCGGGATCGACGAGCAGTACTTC.

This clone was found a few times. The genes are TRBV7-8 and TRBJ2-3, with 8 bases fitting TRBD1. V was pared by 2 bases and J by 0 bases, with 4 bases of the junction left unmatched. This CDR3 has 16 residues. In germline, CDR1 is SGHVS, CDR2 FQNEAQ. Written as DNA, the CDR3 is TGTGCCAGCAGCTTACGGACAGGGCCAAGCACAGATACGCAGTATTTT. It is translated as CASSLRTGPSTDTQYF.